This TCR beta chain was profiled in a study of blood T cell repertoires in COVID-19 (TCRdb year 2020). In the study overall: The collaborator samples originated in the United States, Italy and Spain and spanned the acute and convalescent phases of COVID-19. The material from the prospective study consisted of cDNA or gDNA derived from T cells, B-cell-depleted T cells, or PBMCs. Subjects who had been exposed to COVID-19, were actively infected with it, or had recovered from it provided the deeply sampled blood TCRbeta repertoires that made up the dataset. The repertoires were made available in a free public database intended to serve as a resource for research on the immune response to SARS-CoV-2. The samples were drawn from two sources: the first 160 participants of the ongoing ImmuneRACE study, and over 1,000 subjects contributed by 6 global collaborators. A de-identified subject ID, COVID-19 status, age in years and sex were almost always included in the sample metadata. Where available, HLA class I and class II types were obtained from metadata supplied by the sample provider rather than from assay-based typing.

Study-wide conclusions, independent of this receptor: Clinical and demographic metadata were provided uncurated, with the amount varying by source and participant.

TCRbeta CDR3 regions were amplified from genomic DNA using the immunoSEQ Assay, a bias-controlled multiplex PCR. The published analysis was carried out like this. The number of nucleated cells in each sample was estimated by amplification of reference gene primers within the assay. Sequence reads were collapsed and filtered to measure the absolute abundance of every unique TCRbeta CDR3 rearrangement. For each sample, productive Simpson clonality was calculated by taking the square root of Simpson's diversity index across productive rearrangements. Held by TCRdb, this immuneACCESS table contains in-frame sequences only and omits some clones. Under half of the omission traces to an unresolved V gene where checked; the cause of the rest is unknown. V and J calls and clone size are given by that table; D and trimming were obtained from the DNA. The sample data list fewer than 200,000 clones, and about four fifths of these were observed just once. About 2.1% of the sample is taken by the ten largest.

Of note for this clone: Its specific antigen is unknown. The record has no base qualities; no much larger clone is one base away.

From the cysteine through the phenylalanine, the CDR3 covers 14 amino acids. Only the CDR3 DNA stays, 42 bases, in frame from base 1. V lost 5 bases and J lost 5 bases, and the count of bases not matched to a germline gene is 5. From a lookup of the germline V gene, CDR1 and CDR2 are MDHEN and SYDVKM. Each collaborating institution followed its own protocols to collect whole blood in K2EDTA tubes. Collaborator samples were shipped for TCRbeta analysis as frozen whole blood, isolated PBMCs, or DNA extracted from either sample type. This receptor chain uses TRBV28 and TRBJ1-5, and 8 bases in between align with TRBD1. The receptor's source is an elderly woman with acute or convalescent COVID-19. Sample: peripheral blood. Read as DNA, the sequence is TGTGCCAGCAGTCCTGGGACAGGTTATCAGCCCCAGCATTTT. Its protein reads: CASSPGTGYQPQHF.